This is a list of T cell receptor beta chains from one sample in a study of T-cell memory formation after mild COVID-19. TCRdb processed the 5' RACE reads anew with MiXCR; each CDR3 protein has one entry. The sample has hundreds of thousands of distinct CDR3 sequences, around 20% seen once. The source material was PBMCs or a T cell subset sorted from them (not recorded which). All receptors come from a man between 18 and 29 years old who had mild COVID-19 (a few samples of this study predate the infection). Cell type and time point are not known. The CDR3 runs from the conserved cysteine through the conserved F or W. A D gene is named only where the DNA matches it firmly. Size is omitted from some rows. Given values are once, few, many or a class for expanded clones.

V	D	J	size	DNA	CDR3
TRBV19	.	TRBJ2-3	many	TGTGCCAGTAGTAACCCGAGCACAGATACGCAGTATTTT	CASSNPSTDTQYF
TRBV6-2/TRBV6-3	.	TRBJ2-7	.	TGTGCCAGCCACTCCCCTCGGGGGGCCCCAAGGGCCTACGAGCAGTACTTC	CASHSPRGAPRAYEQYF
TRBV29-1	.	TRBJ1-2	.	TGCAGCGTAGAAGGTGTCCCTTCCCATGGCTACACCTTC	CSVEGVPSHGYTF
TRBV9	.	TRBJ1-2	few	TGTGCCAGCAGCGTAGCGGGGGGGTCGGCCTATGGCTACACCTTC	CASSVAGGSAYGYTF
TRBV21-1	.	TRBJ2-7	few	TGTGCCAGCAGCCAGGGCGGGCTCGAGCAGTACTTC	CASSQGGLEQYF
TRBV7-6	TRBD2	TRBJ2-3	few	TGTGCCAGCAGCACGACTAGCGGGGTGGCAGATACGCAGTATTTT	CASSTTSGVADTQYF
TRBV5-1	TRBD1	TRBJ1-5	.	TGCGCCAGCAGCGTTACAGGGGGTCAGCCCCAGCATTTT	CASSVTGGQPQHF
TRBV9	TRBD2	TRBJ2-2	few	TGTGCCAGCAGCGCGGGGGGGCCTAGCGCCGGGGAGCTGTTTTTT	CASSAGGPSAGELFF
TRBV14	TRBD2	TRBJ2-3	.	TGTGCCAGCAGCCAAGGGAGCGGGGGGGCTTCTGATACGCAGTATTTT	CASSQGSGGASDTQYF
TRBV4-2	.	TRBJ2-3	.	TGTGCCAGCAGCCAAGCTAGGGCAGGTCCAGATACGCAGTATTTT	CASSQARAGPDTQYF
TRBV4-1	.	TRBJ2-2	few	TGCGCCAGCAGCCAGGTCCCGGGGAACACCGGGGAGCTGTTTTTT	CASSQVPGNTGELFF
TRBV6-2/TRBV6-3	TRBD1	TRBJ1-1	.	TGTGCCAGCAGTTCCCGACAGGGAGGAGCCGGGAAAGAAGCTTTCTTT	CASSSRQGGAGKEAFF
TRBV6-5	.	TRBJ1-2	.	TGTGCCAGCAGTCCCCGGGGGCGTGGAGGCTACACCTTC	CASSPRGRGGYTF
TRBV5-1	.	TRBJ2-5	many	TGCGCCAGCAGCTTGAAAGGGTACCTTGAGACCCAGTACTTC	CASSLKGYLETQYF
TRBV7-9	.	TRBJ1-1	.	TGTGCCAGCAGCTTACAGGTTCTGAACACTGAAGCTTTCTTT	CASSLQVLNTEAFF
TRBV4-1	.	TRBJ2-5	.	TGCGCCAGCAGCCAAGGGCAGGAGTACCAAGAGACCCAGTACTTC	CASSQGQEYQETQYF
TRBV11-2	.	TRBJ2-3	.	TGTGCCAGCAGCTTACTGTACGGCACAGATACGCAGTATTTT	CASSLLYGTDTQYF
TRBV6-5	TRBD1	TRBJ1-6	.	TGTGCCAGCAGTTACTCGGACAGGGGAAGGTCACCCCTCCACTTT	CASSYSDRGRSPLHF
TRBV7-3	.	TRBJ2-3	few	TGTGCCAGCAGCTTACTGCCTTCTAGCACAGATACGCAGTATTTT	CASSLLPSSTDTQYF
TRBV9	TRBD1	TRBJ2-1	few	TGTGCCAGCAGCGTAGACCCAGGGACAGGGGTCAGGAATGAGCAGTTCTTC	CASSVDPGTGVRNEQFF
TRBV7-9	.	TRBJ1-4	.	TGTGCCAGCAGCTTAGTTGACAGCGTCAGTGAAAAACTGTTTTTT	CASSLVDSVSEKLFF
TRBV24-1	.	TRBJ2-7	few	TGTGCCACCGGCTGGCCGCAACGGGGCTTCTCCCACGAGCAGTACTTC	CATGWPQRGFSHEQYF
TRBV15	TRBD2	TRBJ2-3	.	TGTGCCACCAGCAGAGATCTGGGGGGGGGTCTCACAGATACGCAGTATTTT	CATSRDLGGGLTDTQYF
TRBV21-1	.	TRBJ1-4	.	TGTGCCAGCAGCACGCGCGAAGACAGCAGAACTAATGAAAAACTGTTTTTT	CASSTREDSRTNEKLFF
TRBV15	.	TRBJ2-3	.	TGTGCCACCAGCAGAGATCGGGAGACCGGGACAATGACAGATACGCAGTATTTT	CATSRDRETGTMTDTQYF
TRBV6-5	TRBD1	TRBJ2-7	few	TGTGCCAGCAGCAGGGGACAGAATTCCTACGAGCAGTACTTC	CASSRGQNSYEQYF
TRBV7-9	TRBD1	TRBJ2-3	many	TGTGCCAGCAGCTTCACCGGGACAGTTGCAGATACGCAGTATTTT	CASSFTGTVADTQYF
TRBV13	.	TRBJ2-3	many	TGTGCCAGCAGCCCCCTCCGGGAAACCACCACAGATACGCAGTATTTT	CASSPLRETTTDTQYF
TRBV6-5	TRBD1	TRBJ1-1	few	TGTGCCAGCAGTTACTCTCGGCAACAGGGGTACTCTGAAGCTTTCTTT	CASSYSRQQGYSEAFF
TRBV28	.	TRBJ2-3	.	TGTGCCAGCAGTTTATTACCAGCGGGTAGCACAGATACGCAGTATTTT	CASSLLPAGSTDTQYF
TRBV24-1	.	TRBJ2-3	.	TGTGCCACCAGTGTCCGATGGGGCGCTACGCAGTATTTT	CATSVRWGATQYF
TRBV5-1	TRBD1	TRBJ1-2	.	TGCGCCAGCAGCCCCGACAGGGGCGCGCCTTATGGCTACACCTTC	CASSPDRGAPYGYTF
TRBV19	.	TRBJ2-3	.	TGTGCCAGTAGTAACTGGGGGGAGGATTTTGCGCAGTATTTT	CASSNWGEDFAQYF
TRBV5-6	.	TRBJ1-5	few	TGTGCCAGCAGCTTAACAGGGTCACCTCAGCCCCAGCATTTT	CASSLTGSPQPQHF
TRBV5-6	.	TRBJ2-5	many	TGTGCCAGCAGCTCACAGGGGAGGGAGACCCAGTACTTC	CASSSQGRETQYF
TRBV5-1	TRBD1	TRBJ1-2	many	TGCGCCAGCAGCCGGGACAGGGGAACTTATGGCTACACCTTC	CASSRDRGTYGYTF
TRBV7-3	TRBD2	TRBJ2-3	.	TGTGCCAGCAGCCGATCTAGCGGGGAAGGCACAGATACGCAGTATTTT	CASSRSSGEGTDTQYF
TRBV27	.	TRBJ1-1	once	TGTGCCAGCAGTTTGACTCTTCCGGGGGGCACTGAAGCTTTCTTT	CASSLTLPGGTEAFF
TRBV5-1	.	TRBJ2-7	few	TGCGCCAGCAGCCTGGGGACTCCTGGCTACGAGCAGTACTTC	CASSLGTPGYEQYF
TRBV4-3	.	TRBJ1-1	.	TGCGCCAGCAGCCAAGATGGAGGCGTCGAGGGTAGCACTGAAGCTTTCTTT	CASSQDGGVEGSTEAFF
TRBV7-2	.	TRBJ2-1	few	TGTGCCAGCAGCTCTCAGGGTTTTGACGCTCAGTTCTTC	CASSSQGFDAQFF
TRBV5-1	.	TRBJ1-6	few	TGCGCCAGCAGCAGGGACGGATCTAATTCACCCCTCCACTTT	CASSRDGSNSPLHF
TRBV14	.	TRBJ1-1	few	TGTGCCAGCAGCCAAGGGACAGCTAACTACCGGTGGACTGAAGCTTTCTTT	CASSQGTANYRWTEAFF
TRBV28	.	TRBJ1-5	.	TGTGCCAGCAGACCCGACCATCAGCCCCAGCATTTT	CASRPDHQPQHF
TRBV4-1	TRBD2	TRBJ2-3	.	TGCGCCAGCAGCCAAGTTCAGCGGGGGTGGTTGACAGATACGCAGTATTTT	CASSQVQRGWLTDTQYF
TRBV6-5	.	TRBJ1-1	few	TGTGCCAGCACAGTACAGGAGGGGAACACTGAAGCTTTCTTT	CASTVQEGNTEAFF
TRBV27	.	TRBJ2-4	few	TGTGCCAGCAGACTGGGGGGCCCCTTTGCCATTCAGTACTTC	CASRLGGPFAIQYF